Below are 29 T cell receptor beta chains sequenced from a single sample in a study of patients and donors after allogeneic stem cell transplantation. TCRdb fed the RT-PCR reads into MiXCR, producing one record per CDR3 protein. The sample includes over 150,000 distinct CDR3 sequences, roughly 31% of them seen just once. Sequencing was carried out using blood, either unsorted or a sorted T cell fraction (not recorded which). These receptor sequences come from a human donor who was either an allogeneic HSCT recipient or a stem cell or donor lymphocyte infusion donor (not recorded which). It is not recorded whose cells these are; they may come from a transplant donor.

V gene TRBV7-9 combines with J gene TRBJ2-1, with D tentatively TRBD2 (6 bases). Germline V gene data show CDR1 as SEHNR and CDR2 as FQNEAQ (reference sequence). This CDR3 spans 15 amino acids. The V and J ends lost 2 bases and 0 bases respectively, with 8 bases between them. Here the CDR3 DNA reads TGTGCCAGCAGCTTACGGGGGAGCTCCTACAATGAGCAGTTCTTC. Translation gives CASSLRGSSYNEQFF.

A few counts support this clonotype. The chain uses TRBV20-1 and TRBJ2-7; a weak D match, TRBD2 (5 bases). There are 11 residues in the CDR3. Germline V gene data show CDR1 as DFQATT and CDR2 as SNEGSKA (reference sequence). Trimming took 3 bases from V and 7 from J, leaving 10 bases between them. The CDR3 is CSASAQREQYF. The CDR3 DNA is TGCAGTGCTAGCGCTCAGCGGGAGCAGTACTTC.

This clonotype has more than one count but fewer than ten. CDR3 sequence reads: CASSLNRDRGPGTEAFF. In DNA, the CDR3 is TGCGCCAGCAGCCTAAATCGGGACAGGGGGCCTGGCACTGAAGCTTTCTTT. The rearrangement uses TRBV4-1 and TRBJ1-1, with 12 nucleotides matching TRBD1. CDR1 is MGHRA, CDR2 YSYEKL, per germline. The CDR3 is made up of 17 amino acids. Trimming cost V 4 bases and J 4 bases; bases outside gene matches: 10.

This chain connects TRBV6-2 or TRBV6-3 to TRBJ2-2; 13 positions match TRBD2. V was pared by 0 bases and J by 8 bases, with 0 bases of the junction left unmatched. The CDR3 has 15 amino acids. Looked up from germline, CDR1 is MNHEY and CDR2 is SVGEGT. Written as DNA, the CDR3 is TGTGCCAGCAGTTACTCGGGACTAGCGGGAGGGGAGCTGTTTTTT. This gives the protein CASSYSGLAGGELFF.

The CDR3 loop is CASSLAYEGWSNQPQHF. The CDR3 DNA reads TGTGCCAGCAGCTTGGCCTATGAGGGATGGAGCAATCAGCCCCAGCATTTT. The rearrangement joins TRBV5-6 to TRBJ1-5; the D is unclear. Looked up from germline, CDR1 is SGHDT and CDR2 is YYEEEE. The CDR3 contains 17 residues. The germline V and J ends were trimmed by 0 bases and 1 base, with 14 bases remaining between them.

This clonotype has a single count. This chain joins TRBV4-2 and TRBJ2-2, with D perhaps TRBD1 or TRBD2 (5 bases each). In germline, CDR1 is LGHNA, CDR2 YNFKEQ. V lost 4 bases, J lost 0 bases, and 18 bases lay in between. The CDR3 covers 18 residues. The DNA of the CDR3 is TGTGCCAGCAGCCTGAGCTTTGGGGCGGGCGCGAACACCGGGGAGCTGTTTTTT. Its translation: CASSLSFGAGANTGELFF.

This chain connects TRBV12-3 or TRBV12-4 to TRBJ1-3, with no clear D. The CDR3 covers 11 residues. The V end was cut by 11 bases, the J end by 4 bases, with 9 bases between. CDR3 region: CAARAGNTIYF. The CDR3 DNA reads TGTGCCGCCCGGGCCGGAAACACCATATATTTT.

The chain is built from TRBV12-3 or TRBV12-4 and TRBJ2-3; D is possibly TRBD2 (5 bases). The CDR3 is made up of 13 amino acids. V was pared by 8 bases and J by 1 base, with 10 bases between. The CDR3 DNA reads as TGTGCCAGCCGGGAAACGGGCACAGATACGCAGTATTTT. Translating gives CASRETGTDTQYF.

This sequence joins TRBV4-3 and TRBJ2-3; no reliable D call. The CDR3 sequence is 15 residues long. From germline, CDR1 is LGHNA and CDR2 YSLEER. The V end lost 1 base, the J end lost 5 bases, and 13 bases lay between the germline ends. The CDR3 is CASSQGPNDIDTQYF. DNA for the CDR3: TGCGCCAGCAGCCAAGGGCCCAATGATATAGATACGCAGTATTTT.

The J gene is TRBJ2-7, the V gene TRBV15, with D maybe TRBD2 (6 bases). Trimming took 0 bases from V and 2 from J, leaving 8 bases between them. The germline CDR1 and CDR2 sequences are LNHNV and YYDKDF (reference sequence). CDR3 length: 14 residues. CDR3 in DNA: TGTGCCACCAGCAGAGATAGCGGACCCTACGAGCAGTACTTC. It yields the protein CATSRDSGPYEQYF.

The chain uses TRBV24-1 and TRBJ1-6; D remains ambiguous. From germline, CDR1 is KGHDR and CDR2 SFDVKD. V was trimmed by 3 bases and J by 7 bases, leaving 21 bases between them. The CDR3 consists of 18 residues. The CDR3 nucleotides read TGTGCCACCAGTGATGATAATCTCCCTTCGGTATGGAATTCACCCCTCCACTTT. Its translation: CATSDDNLPSVWNSPLHF.

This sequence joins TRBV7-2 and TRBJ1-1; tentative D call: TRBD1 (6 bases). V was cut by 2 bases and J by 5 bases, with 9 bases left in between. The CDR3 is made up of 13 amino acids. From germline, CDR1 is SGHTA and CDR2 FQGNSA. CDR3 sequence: CASSLQGQTEAFF. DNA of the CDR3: TGTGCCAGCAGCTTACAGGGGCAAACTGAAGCTTTCTTT.

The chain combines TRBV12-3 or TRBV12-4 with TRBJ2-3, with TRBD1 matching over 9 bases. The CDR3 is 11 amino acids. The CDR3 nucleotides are TGTGCTACAGGGGGCGCAGATACGCAGTATTTT. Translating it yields CATGGADTQYF.

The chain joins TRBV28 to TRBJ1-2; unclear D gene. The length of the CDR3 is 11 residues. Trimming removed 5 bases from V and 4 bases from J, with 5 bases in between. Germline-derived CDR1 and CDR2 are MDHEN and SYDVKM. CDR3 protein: CASSKFYGYTF. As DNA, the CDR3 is TGTGCCAGCAGTAAGTTCTATGGCTACACCTTC.

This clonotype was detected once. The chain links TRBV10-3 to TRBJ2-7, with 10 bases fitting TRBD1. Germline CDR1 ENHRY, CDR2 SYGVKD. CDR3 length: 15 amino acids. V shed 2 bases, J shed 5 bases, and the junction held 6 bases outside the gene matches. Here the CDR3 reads CAISEPGQGGNEQYF. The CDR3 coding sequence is TGTGCCATCAGTGAGCCCGGACAGGGGGGCAACGAGCAGTACTTC.

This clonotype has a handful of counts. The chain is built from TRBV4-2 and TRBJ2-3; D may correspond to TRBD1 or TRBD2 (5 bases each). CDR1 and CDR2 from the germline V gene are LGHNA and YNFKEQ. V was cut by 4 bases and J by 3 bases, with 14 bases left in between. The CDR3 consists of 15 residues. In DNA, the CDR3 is TGTGCCAGCAGCCTGCGGGCAGGGCGGACAGATACGCAGTATTTT. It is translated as CASSLRAGRTDTQYF.

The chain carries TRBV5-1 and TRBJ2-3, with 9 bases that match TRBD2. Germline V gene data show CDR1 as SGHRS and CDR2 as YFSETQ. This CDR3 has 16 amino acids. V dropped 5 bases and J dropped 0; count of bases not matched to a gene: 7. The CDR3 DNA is TGCGCCAGCAGTCCGATAGCGGGGGATAGCACAGATACGCAGTATTTT. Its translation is CASSPIAGDSTDTQYF.

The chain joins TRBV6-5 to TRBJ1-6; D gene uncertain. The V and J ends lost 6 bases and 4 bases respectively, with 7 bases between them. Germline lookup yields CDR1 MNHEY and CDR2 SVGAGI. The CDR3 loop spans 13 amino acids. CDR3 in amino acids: CASRLRYNSPLHF. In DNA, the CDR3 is TGTGCCAGCAGACTGAGATATAATTCACCCCTCCACTTT.

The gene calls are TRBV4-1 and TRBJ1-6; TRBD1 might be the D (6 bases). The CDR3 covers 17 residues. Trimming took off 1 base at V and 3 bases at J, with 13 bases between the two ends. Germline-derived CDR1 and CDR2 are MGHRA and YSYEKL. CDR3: CASSQVPGHIYNSPLHF. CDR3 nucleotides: TGCGCCAGCAGCCAAGTACCGGGACATATCTATAATTCACCCCTCCACTTT.

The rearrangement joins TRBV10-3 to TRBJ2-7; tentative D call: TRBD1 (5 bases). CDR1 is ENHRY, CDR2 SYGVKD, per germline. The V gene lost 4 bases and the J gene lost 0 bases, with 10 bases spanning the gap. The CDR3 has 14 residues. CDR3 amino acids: CAISGGQISYEQYF. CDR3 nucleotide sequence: TGTGCCATCAGTGGAGGACAAATCTCCTACGAGCAGTACTTC.

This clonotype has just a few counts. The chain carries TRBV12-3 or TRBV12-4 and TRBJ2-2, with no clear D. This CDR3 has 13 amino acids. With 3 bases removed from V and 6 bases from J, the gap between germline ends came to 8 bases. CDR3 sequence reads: CASSFYGAGELFF. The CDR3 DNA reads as TGTGCCAGCAGTTTCTATGGGGCCGGGGAGCTGTTTTTT.

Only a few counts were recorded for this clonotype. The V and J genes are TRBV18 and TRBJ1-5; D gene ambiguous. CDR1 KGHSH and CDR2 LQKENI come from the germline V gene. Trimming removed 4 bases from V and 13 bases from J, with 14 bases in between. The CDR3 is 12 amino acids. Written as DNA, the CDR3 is TGTGCCAGCTCACTCCCCTCCACACGTCAGCATTTT. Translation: CASSLPSTRQHF.

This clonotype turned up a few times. CDR3 sequence (DNA): TGCGCCAGCAGCCAAGATCAGGGGACAGGGGCGGAAGGCTACACCTTC. Protein product: CASSQDQGTGAEGYTF. The chain has TRBV4-3 and TRBJ1-2; 10 nucleotides align to TRBD1. V shed 0 bases and J 8 bases; nucleotides not matched to a gene: 9. The CDR3 covers 16 residues. The germline V gene encodes CDR1 LGHNA and CDR2 YSLEER.

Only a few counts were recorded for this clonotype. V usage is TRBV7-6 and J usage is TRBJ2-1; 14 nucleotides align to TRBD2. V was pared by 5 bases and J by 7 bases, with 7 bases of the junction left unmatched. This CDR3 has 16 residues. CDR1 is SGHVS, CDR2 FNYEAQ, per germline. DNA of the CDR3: TGTGCCAGCAGCCCTCCGACTAGCGGGAGGGGGAATGAGCAGTTCTTC. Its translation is CASSPPTSGRGNEQFF.

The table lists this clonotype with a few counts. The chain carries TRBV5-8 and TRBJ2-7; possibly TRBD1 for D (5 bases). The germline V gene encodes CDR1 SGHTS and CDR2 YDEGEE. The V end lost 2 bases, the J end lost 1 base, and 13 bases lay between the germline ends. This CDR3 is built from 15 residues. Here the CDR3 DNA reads TGTGCCAGCAGCTTACCAGGGTCCCTTTCCTACGAGCAGTACTTC. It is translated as CASSLPGSLSYEQYF.

CDR3 nucleotides: TGCGCCAGCAGCCCGCCCGGGACAGGGAACACTGAAGCTTTCTTT. Translating gives CASSPPGTGNTEAFF. This chain uses TRBV4-1 with TRBJ1-1; 8 bases map to TRBD1. Germline loops: CDR1 MGHRA, CDR2 YSYEKL. The CDR3 runs to 15 residues. The J segment lost 1 base and the V segment lost 4 bases, leaving 5 bases of the junction unmatched.

CDR3 protein: CASSQDGRGEQYF. The CDR3 DNA reads as TGTGCCAGCAGCCAAGACGGTCGAGGGGAGCAGTACTTC. This chain links TRBV3-1 with TRBJ2-7; D possibly corresponds to TRBD2 (5 bases). The germline V gene encodes CDR1 LGHDT and CDR2 YNNKEL (reference sequence). The CDR3 is made up of 13 amino acids. V was clipped by 0 bases and J by 7 bases, with 10 bases between them.

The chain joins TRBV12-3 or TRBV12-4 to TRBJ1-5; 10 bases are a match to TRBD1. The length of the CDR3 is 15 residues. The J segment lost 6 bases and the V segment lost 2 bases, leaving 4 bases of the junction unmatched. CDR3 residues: CASSLTDRGRQPQHF. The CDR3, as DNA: TGTGCCAGCAGTTTAACAGACAGGGGGCGTCAGCCCCAGCATTTT.

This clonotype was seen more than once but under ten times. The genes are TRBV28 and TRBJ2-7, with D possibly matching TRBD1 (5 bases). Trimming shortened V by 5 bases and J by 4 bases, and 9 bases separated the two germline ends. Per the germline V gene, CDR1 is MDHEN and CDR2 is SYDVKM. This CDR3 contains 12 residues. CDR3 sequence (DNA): TGTGCCAGCAGTATAGGGGCATACGAGCAGTACTTC. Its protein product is CASSIGAYEQYF.